This T cell receptor (beta chain) emerged from a study of cytomegalovirus exposure and HLA in healthy donors. General study results and limits: With high specificity and sensitivity, the classifier reportedly diagnosed cytomegalovirus status. For TCR beta chains, V- and J-gene trimming was later linked to a missense DCLRE1C variant. Presence/absence comparisons presumed near-even sequencing depth among donors. A later analysis associated 15,000 or so TCR beta sequences with HLA alleles at a 0.05 false discovery rate.

Note on this clone: Antigen specificity is unknown.

Germline lookup yields CDR1 SGHTA and CDR2 FQGNSA. The CDR3 has 13 residues. Between the trimmed V and J ends, which lost 3 bases and 2 bases, there was a span of 7 bases. The PCR ran on 60 Vbeta and 13 Jbeta primers. Measured with immunoSEQ multiplex PCR; TCRdb has only the in-frame clones, and not every one. Of roughly 140,000 clones in the sample, roughly 65% are singletons; the top ten hold about 4.7%. This receptor was taken from a man in his sixties in good health and CMV-seronegative. V is TRBV7-2 and J is TRBJ2-5, with D uncertain. Sequenced material: PBMCs. DNA for the CDR3: TGTGCCAGCAGCTTTCCCGGGCAAGAGACCCAGTACTTC. Protein sequence: CASSFPGQETQYF.